Below, one T cell receptor beta chain is given with its context. This CDR3 has 20 residues. With V trimmed by 0 bases and J by 3 bases, 18 bases remained unmatched. Sequencing was performed with immunoSEQ multiplex PCR; in TCRdb, only in-frame clones are kept and a portion is missing. The data hold 250,000 to 350,000 clones, with 65% to 85% observed a single time. The source of the sample is a study of blood T cell repertoires in COVID-19. The TCR was taken from a person aged 65 to 85 with COVID-19, enrolled during active disease. Material for sequencing was peripheral blood. The chain combines TRBV23-1 with TRBJ1-2; TRBD1 agrees at 8 bases. TRBV23-1 qualifies as an ORF whose function is uncertain. The CDR3 DNA follows: TGCGCCAGCAGTCAATCGGTTCCCCCCCGGACAGGGAGGTTGGACTATGGCTACACCTTC. It specifies CASSQSVPPRTGRLDYGYTF.